This T cell receptor beta chain emerged from a study of blood T cell repertoires in COVID-19. Overall study context: COVID-19 samples collected from the United States, Italy and Spain covered acute and convalescent phases. Sample material is recorded as cDNA or gDNA derived from T cells, B-cell-depleted T cells, or PBMCs.

Under the authors' procedure: How many nucleated cells were present was estimated from reference gene primer amplification. The assay was immunoSEQ multiplex PCR, and TCRdb's table has in-frame clones only and misses some. The V and J calls and the clone size are those of that table, but D and trimming were determined from the DNA. The table records tens of thousands of clones, 84% of them present only once. The source of this sequence is a man aged 65-85 years with acute or convalescent COVID-19. The source material was peripheral blood.

As DNA, the CDR3 is TGTGCCAGCAGCTTAGAGTCCCCTAGCGGGAGGGCCGGCGTCTCAGATACGCAGTATTTT. Protein sequence: CASSLESPSGRAGVSDTQYF. V usage is TRBV11-2 and J usage is TRBJ2-3, with TRBD2 matching 12 bases. The CDR3 consists of 20 residues. Germline V lookup: CDR1 SGHAT, CDR2 FQNNGV. V was clipped by 0 bases and J by 4 bases; unmatched bases: 14.